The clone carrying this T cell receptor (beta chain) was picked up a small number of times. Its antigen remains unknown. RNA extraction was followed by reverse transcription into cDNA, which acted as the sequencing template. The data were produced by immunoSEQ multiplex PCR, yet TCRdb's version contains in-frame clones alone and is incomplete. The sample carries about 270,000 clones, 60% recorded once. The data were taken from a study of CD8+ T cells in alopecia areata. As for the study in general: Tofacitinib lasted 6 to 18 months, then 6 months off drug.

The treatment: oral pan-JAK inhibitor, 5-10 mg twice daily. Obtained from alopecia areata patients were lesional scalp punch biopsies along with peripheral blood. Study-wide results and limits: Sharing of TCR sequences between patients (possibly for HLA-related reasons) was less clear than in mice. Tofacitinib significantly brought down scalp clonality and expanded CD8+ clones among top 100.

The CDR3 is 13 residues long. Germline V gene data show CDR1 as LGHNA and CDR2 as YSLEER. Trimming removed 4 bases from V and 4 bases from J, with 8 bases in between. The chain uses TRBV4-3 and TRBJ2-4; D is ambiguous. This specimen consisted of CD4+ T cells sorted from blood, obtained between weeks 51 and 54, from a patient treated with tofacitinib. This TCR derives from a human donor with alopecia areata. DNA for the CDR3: TGCGCCAGCAGCCCGGACCAGAAAAACATTCAGTACTTC. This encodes CASSPDQKNIQYF.